This T cell receptor beta chain was profiled in a study of blood T cell repertoires in COVID-19. Authors' analysis steps: Scientists estimated how many nucleated cells there were by amplifying reference gene primers. TCRdb's table, derived via immunoSEQ multiplex PCR, lists solely in-frame clones and lacks some. The V and J calls and clone size were taken over from that table, and D and trimming were inferred from the DNA. The repertoire holds about 200,000 clones, with about 89% as singletons. CDR1 is SGHNT and CDR2 is YYREEE in the germline V gene (reference sequence). Trimming shortened V by 0 bases and J by 4 bases, and 10 bases separated the two germline ends. The CDR3 has 14 residues. Cohort placement rested on clinical history that participants reported themselves. Donors in Cohort 3 who had recovered were those with two negative PCRs, healthcare professional clearance, or resolution of their symptoms.

The sample consisted of PBMCs or T cells enriched from blood (not recorded which). The sequence was obtained from a woman aged 18 to 35 who had recovered from COVID-19. The chain combines TRBV5-4 with TRBJ1-1; no clear D gene. This CDR3 is CASSLAGVRTEAFF. In nucleotides, the CDR3 is TGTGCCAGCAGCTTGGCCGGGGTTCGCACTGAAGCTTTCTTT.